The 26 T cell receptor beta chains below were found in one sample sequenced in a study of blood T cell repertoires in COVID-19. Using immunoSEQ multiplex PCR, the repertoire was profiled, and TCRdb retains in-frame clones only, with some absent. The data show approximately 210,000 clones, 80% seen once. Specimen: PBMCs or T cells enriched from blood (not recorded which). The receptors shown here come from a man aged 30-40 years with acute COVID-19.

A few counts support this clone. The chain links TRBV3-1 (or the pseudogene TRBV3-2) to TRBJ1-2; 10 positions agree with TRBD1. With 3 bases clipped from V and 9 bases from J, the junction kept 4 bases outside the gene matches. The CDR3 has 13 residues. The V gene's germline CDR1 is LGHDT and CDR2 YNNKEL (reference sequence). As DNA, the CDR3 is TGTGCCAGCAGCCAGGGACAGGGGTTGAGCTACACCTTC. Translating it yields CASSQGQGLSYTF.

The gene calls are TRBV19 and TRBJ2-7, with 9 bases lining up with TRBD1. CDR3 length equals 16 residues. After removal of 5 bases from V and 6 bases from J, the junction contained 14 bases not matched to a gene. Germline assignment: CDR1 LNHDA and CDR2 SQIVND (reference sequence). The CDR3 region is CASSPSPGQGTPEQYF. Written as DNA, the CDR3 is TGTGCCAGTAGTCCCTCTCCGGGACAGGGAACCCCCGAGCAGTACTTC. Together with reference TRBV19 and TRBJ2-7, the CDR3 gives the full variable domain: DGGITQSPKYLFRKEGQNVTLSCEQNLNHDAMYWYRQDPGQGLRLIYYSQIVNDFQKGDIAEGYSVSREKKESFPLTVTSAQKNPTAFYLCASSPSPGQGTPEQYFGPGTRLTVT.

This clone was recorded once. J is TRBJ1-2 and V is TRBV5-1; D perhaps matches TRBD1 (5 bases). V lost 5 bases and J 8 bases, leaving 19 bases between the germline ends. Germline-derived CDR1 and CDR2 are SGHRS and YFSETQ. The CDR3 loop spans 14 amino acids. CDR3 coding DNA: TGCGCCAGCAGTCAATTCGGGCAGGGTGGAGGCTACACCTTC. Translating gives CASSQFGQGGGYTF.

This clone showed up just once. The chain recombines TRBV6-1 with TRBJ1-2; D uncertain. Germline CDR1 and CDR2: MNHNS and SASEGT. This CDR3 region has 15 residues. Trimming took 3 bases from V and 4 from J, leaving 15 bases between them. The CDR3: CASSEAVPSSYGYTF. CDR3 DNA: TGTGCCAGCAGTGAGGCAGTGCCCTCCTCCTATGGCTACACCTTC.

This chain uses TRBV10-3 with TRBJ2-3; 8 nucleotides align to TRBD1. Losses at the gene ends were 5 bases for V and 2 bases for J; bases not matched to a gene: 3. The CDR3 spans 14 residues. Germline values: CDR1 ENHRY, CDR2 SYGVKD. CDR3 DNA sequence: TGTGCCATCAGTTTTCAGGGGGCCACAGATACGCAGTATTTT. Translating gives CAISFQGATDTQYF.

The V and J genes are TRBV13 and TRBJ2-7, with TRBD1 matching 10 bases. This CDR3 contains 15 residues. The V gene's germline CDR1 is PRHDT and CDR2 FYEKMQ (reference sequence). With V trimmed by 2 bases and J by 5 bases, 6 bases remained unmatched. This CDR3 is CASSLWGGTGDEQYF. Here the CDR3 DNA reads TGTGCCAGCAGCTTATGGGGCGGGACAGGGGACGAGCAGTACTTC.

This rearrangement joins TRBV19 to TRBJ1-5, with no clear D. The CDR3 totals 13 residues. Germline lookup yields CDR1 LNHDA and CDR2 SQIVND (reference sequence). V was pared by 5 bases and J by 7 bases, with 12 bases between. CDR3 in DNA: TGTGCCAGTAGTGACAATTTCTTCCAGCCCCAGCATTTT. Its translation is CASSDNFFQPQHF.

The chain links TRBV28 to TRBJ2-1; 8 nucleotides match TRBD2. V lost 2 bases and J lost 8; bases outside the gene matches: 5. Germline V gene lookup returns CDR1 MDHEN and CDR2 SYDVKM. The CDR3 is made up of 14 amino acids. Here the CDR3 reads CASSLGAGGHEQFF. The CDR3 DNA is TGTGCCAGCAGTTTAGGGGCGGGGGGTCATGAGCAGTTCTTC.

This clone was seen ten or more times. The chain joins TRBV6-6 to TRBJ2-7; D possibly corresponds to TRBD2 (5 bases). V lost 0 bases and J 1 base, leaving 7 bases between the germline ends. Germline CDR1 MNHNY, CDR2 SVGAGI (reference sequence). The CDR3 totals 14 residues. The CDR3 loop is CASSYSEGSYEQYF. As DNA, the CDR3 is TGTGCCAGCAGTTACTCTGAGGGTTCCTACGAGCAGTACTTC.

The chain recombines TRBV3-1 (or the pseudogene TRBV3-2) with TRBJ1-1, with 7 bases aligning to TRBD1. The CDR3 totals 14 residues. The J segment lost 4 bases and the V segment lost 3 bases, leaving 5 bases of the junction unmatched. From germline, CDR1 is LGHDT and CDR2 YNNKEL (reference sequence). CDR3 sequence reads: CASSQPTGSTEAFF. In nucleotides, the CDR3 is TGTGCCAGCAGCCAGCCGACAGGGAGCACTGAAGCTTTCTTT.

The CDR3 spells CASSLGLAGGLEETQYF. The CDR3 DNA follows: TGTGCCAGCAGCTTAGGGCTAGCGGGGGGCCTCGAAGAGACCCAGTACTTC. This chain connects TRBV7-9 to TRBJ2-5; TRBD2 aligns across 11 bases. Germline CDR1 and CDR2: SEHNR and FQNEAQ (reference sequence). The CDR3 consists of 17 residues. V dropped 1 base and J dropped 3; count of bases not matched to a gene: 7.

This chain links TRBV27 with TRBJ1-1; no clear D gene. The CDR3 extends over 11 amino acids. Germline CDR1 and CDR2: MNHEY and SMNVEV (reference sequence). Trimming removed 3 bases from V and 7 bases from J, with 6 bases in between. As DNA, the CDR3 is TGTGCCAGCAGTTTGGGAGGTGAAGCTTTCTTT. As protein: CASSLGGEAFF.

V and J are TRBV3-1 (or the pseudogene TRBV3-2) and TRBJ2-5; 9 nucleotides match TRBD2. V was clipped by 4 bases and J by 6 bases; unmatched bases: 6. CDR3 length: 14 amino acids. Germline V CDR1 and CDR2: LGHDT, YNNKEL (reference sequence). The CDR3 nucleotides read TGTGCCAGCAGCCCGGGACTAGCTGGAAAGACCCAGTACTTC. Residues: CASSPGLAGKTQYF.

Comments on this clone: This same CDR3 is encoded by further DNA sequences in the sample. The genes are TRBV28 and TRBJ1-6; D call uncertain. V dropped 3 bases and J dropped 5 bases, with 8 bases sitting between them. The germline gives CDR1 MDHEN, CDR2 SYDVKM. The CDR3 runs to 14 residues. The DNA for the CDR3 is TGTGCCAGCAGTTTGGGAGGAGATAATTCACCCCTCCACTTT. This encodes CASSLGGDNSPLHF.

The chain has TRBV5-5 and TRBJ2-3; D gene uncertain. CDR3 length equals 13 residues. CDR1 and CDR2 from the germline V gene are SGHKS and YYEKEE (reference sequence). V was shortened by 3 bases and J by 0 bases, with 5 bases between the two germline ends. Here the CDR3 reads CASSSLSTDTQYF. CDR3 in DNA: TGTGCCAGCAGCTCCCTTAGCACAGATACGCAGTATTTT.

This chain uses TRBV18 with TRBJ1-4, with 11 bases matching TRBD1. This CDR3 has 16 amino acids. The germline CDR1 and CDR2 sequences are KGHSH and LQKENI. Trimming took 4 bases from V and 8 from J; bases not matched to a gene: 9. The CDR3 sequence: CASSLDRGRVDEKLFF. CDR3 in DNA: TGTGCCAGCTCACTGGACAGGGGGCGCGTGGACGAAAAACTGTTTTTT.

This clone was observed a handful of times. The CDR3 sequence: CAISEGHDTEAFF. DNA for the CDR3: TGTGCCATCAGCGAGGGACACGACACTGAAGCTTTCTTT. V and J are TRBV10-3 and TRBJ1-1, with D possibly matching TRBD1 (6 bases). V was shortened by 6 bases and J by 3 bases, with 11 bases between the two germline ends. Germline V gene lookup returns CDR1 ENHRY and CDR2 SYGVKD. This CDR3 is built from 13 residues.

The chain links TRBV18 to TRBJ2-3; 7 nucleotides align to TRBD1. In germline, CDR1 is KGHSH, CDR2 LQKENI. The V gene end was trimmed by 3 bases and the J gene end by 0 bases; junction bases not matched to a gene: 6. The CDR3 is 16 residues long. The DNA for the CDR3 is TGTGCCAGCTCACCCCGACAGGGTAAGAGCACAGATACGCAGTATTTT. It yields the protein CASSPRQGKSTDTQYF.

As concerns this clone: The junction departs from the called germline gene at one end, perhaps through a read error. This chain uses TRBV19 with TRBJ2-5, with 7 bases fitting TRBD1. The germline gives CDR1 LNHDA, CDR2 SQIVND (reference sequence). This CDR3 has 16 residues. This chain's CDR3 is CASSIGGTASQGTQYF. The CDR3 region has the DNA TGTGCCAGTAGTATAGGGGGGACAGCTTCTCAAGGGACCCAGTACTTC.

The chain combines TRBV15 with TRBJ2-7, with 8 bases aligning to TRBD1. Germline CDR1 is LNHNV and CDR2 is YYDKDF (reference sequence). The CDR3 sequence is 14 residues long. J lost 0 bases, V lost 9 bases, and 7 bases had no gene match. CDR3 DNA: TGTGCCACTCGGAGACAGGGGAGCTCCTACGAGCAGTACTTC. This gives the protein CATRRQGSSYEQYF.

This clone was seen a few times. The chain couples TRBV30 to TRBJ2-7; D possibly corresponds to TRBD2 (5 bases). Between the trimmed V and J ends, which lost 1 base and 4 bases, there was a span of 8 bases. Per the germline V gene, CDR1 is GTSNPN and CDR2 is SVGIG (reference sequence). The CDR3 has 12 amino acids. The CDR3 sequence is CAWSAGEYEQYF. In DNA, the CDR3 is TGTGCCTGGAGTGCCGGGGAATACGAGCAGTACTTC.

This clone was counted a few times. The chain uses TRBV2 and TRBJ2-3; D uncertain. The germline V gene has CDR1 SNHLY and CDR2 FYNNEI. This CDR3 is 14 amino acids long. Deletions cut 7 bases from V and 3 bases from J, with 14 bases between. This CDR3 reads CASTYPVKTDTQYF. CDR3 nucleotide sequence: TGTGCCAGCACCTACCCCGTCAAAACAGATACGCAGTATTTT.

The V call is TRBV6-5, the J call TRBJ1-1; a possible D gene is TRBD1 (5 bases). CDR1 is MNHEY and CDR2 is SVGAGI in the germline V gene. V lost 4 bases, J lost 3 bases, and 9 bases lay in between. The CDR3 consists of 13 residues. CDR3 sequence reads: CASSLTRDTEAFF. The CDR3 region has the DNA TGTGCCAGCAGTTTGACCAGGGACACTGAAGCTTTCTTT.

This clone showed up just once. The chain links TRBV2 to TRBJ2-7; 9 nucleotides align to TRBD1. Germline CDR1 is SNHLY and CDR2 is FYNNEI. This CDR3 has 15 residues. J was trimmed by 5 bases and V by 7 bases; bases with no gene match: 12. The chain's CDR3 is CASISPGTGINEQYF. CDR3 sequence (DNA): TGTGCCAGCATCTCTCCCGGGACAGGGATCAACGAGCAGTACTTC.

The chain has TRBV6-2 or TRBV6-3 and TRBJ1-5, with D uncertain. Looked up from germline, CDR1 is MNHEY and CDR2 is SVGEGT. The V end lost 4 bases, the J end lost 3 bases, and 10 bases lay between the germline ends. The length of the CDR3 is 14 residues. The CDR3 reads CASSWRESNQPQHF. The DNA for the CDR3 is TGTGCCAGCAGTTGGAGGGAGTCCAATCAGCCCCAGCATTTT.

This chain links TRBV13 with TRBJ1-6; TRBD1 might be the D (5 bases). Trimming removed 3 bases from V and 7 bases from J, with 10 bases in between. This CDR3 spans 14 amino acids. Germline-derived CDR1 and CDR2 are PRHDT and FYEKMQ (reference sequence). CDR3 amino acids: CASSFYRGNSPLHF. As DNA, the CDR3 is TGTGCCAGCAGCTTCTATCGGGGGAATTCACCCCTCCACTTT.